This is a list of T cell receptor beta chains from one sample in a study of T cell repertoires in cytomegalovirus infection. These TCRs' antigens remain unknown. MiXCR, run by TCRdb on the reads, gives a single entry per CDR3 protein. The sample includes 750,000 to 950,000 distinct CDR3 sequences, just under 30% of them seen just once. The material was cultured CD8+ T cells from PBMCs, obtained from culture after CMV antigen stimulation. The receptor set was obtained from a human donor in good health (CMV status not recorded). Some clones in this sample may be carry-over from other donors' samples. The CDR3 runs from the conserved cysteine through the conserved F or W. A D gene is named only where the DNA matches it firmly. The size entry is marked missing in some rows and otherwise reads once, few, many or a size class.

>few|-|TRBJ1-1|TRBV14
CASSQHRSTEAFF
TGTGCCAGCAGTCAGCACAGGTCCACTGAAGCTTTCTTT
>few|-|TRBJ1-1|TRBV10-3
CAISFGENEAFF
TGTGCCATCAGTTTCGGAGAGAATGAAGCTTTCTTT
>-|TRBD2|TRBJ2-7|TRBV29-1
CSASGGVTYEQYF
TGCAGCGCCAGCGGGGGGGTCACGTACGAGCAGTACTTC
>-|-|TRBJ1-2|TRBV6-2/TRBV6-3
CATEAGTYYGYTF
TGTGCCACCGAAGCCGGGACATACTATGGCTACACCTTC
>-|-|TRBJ2-5|TRBV15
CATSRDWETQYF
TGTGCCACCAGCAGAGATTGGGAGACCCAGTACTTC
>-|TRBD2|TRBJ2-3|TRBV25-1
CASSARRGERDTQYF
TGTGCCAGCAGTGCGCGCCGGGGGGAGCGCGATACGCAGTATTTT
>few|TRBD1|TRBJ2-7|TRBV27
CASSTRQGYSYEQYF
TGTGCCAGCAGTACAAGACAGGGCTACTCCTACGAGCAGTACTTC
>many|-|TRBJ2-5|TRBV20-1
CSASTRAQETQYF
TGCAGTGCTAGCACGCGCGCACAAGAGACCCAGTACTTC
>many|-|TRBJ2-7|TRBV7-2
CASSLYISPFNEQYF
TGTGCCAGCAGCTTATATATTAGCCCCTTTAACGAGCAGTACTTC
>-|-|TRBJ1-6|TRBV28
CASSPWSRPLHF
TGTGCCAGCAGTCCGTGGTCTAGGCCCCTCCACTTT
>many|-|TRBJ2-2|TRBV7-2
CASSSVGELFF
TGTGCCAGCAGCTCCGTGGGGGAGCTGTTTTTT
>-|TRBD1|TRBJ1-5|TRBV7-9
CASSSNRGNQPQHF
TGTGCCAGCAGCTCGAACAGGGGGAATCAGCCCCAGCATTTT
>-|TRBD1|TRBJ2-3|TRBV6-1
CASSSSGYRGVDTQYF
TGTGCCAGCAGTTCCTCCGGTTACAGGGGTGTAGATACGCAGTATTTT
>once|TRBD1|TRBJ1-2|TRBV28
CASRDSKYGYTF
TGTGCCAGCCGGGACAGCAAATATGGCTACACCTTC
>few|-|TRBJ2-5|TRBV18
CASSPQDSRETQYF
TGTGCCAGCTCACCACAGGACAGCCGGGAGACCCAGTACTTC
>few|-|TRBJ2-1|TRBV10-3
CAISEKGEQFF
TGTGCCATCAGTGAGAAGGGTGAGCAGTTCTTC
>-|TRBD2|TRBJ2-3|TRBV6-2/TRBV6-3
CASSYDSGGLSSTDTQYF
TGTGCCAGCAGTTACGATAGCGGGGGCCTCTCTAGCACAGATACGCAGTATTTT
>-|TRBD1|TRBJ1-1|TRBV6-1
CASSITGVSTEAFF
TGTGCCAGCAGTATAACAGGGGTGAGTACTGAAGCTTTCTTT
>many|-|TRBJ2-2|TRBV11-1
CASSNFPGYTGELFF
TGTGCCAGCAGCAATTTCCCAGGGTACACCGGGGAGCTGTTTTTT
>-|-|TRBJ1-6|TRBV20-1
CSAGFSYNSPLHF
TGCAGTGCCGGTTTCTCCTATAATTCACCCCTCCACTTT
>-|TRBD1|TRBJ2-2|TRBV24-1
CATSDDPFDRGNTGELFF
TGTGCCACCAGTGACGACCCCTTCGACAGGGGCAACACCGGGGAGCTGTTTTTT
>many|TRBD2|TRBJ2-3|TRBV7-2
CASSLLAGAVLDTQYF
TGTGCCAGCAGCTTACTAGCGGGGGCCGTACTCGATACGCAGTATTTT
>-|-|TRBJ1-2|TRBV29-1
CSVDRDNRNYGYTF
TGCAGCGTTGACCGGGACAACCGAAACTATGGCTACACCTTC
>many|-|TRBJ1-1|TRBV19
CASSISPNTEAFF
TGTGCCAGTAGTATCTCACCGAACACTGAAGCTTTCTTT
>few|-|TRBJ2-3|TRBV24-1
CATSERGYGNTDTQYF
TGTGCCACCTCTGAAAGGGGGTACGGGAACACAGATACGCAGTATTTT
>-|TRBD1|TRBJ1-2|TRBV29-1
CSVEDLPRDRGYGYTF
TGCAGCGTTGAAGATCTCCCCCGGGACAGGGGCTATGGCTACACCTTC
>-|-|TRBJ2-2|TRBV13
CASSLEAGQRELFF
TGTGCCAGCAGCTTAGAGGCAGGCCAGAGGGAGCTGTTTTTT
>-|TRBD1|TRBJ2-7|TRBV7-9
CASSPPTGATLYEQYF
TGTGCCAGCAGCCCGCCGACAGGGGCAACCCTCTACGAGCAGTACTTC
>many|-|TRBJ1-1|TRBV11-3
CASSAGPTNTEAFF
TGTGCCAGCAGCGCCGGGCCAACCAACACTGAAGCTTTCTTT
>many|-|TRBJ2-3|TRBV7-9
CASKVRGAGTDTQYF
TGTGCCAGCAAGGTACGGGGGGCCGGCACAGATACGCAGTATTTT
>-|-|TRBJ1-1|TRBV5-4
CASSVSAGGYTEAFF
TGTGCCAGCAGCGTTTCCGCTGGGGGGTATACTGAAGCTTTCTTT
>-|TRBD1|TRBJ1-2|TRBV7-4
CASSPYSGQSNYGYTF
TGTGCCAGCAGCCCATACTCGGGACAGAGTAACTATGGCTACACCTTC
>few|-|TRBJ2-5|TRBV28
CASSRWRDRQETQYF
TGTGCCAGCAGTCGCTGGAGGGACAGACAAGAGACCCAGTACTTC
>few|-|TRBJ2-2|TRBV6-6
CATDDETGELFF
TGTGCCACGGATGATGAGACCGGGGAGCTGTTTTTT
>few|-|TRBJ2-7|TRBV19
CASSSHSVYEQYF
TGTGCCAGTAGTTCCCACAGTGTCTACGAGCAGTACTTC
>few|TRBD1|TRBJ1-1|TRBV5-6
CASRRGGTVKAFF
TGTGCCAGCAGGCGCGGAGGGACAGTTAAAGCTTTCTTT
>-|-|TRBJ1-2|TRBV4-2
CASSQGSPSPSYGYTF
TGTGCCAGCAGCCAAGGATCCCCCAGTCCAAGCTATGGCTACACCTTC
>many|-|TRBJ2-1|TRBV6-2/TRBV6-3
CASSSHWLVEQFF
TGTGCCAGCAGTTCCCACTGGTTAGTGGAGCAGTTCTTC
>few|-|TRBJ1-2|TRBV5-4
CACLGGSNYGYTF
TGTGCCTGCCTTGGCGGGTCTAACTATGGCTACACCTTC
>many|-|TRBJ1-1|TRBV19
CASSDRPMNTEAFF
TGTGCCAGTAGTGACAGGCCCATGAACACTGAAGCTTTCTTT
>-|-|TRBJ1-4|TRBV7-9
CAVWDTNEKLFF
TGTGCCGTCTGGGACACTAATGAAAAACTGTTTTTT
>few|-|TRBJ2-1|TRBV12-5
CASARDSSSYNEQFF
TGTGCTAGTGCCCGAGACAGTAGCTCCTACAATGAGCAGTTCTTC
>-|TRBD1|TRBJ2-2|TRBV2
CASSEFLTGTENTGELFF
TGTGCCAGCAGTGAATTTCTGACCGGGACAGAGAACACCGGGGAGCTGTTTTTT
>few|-|TRBJ2-7|TRBV7-6
CASSSVGESYEQYF
TGTGCCAGCAGTTCGGTCGGCGAATCCTACGAGCAGTACTTC
>few|-|TRBJ1-2|TRBV27
CASFSTGVNYGYTF
TGTGCCAGCTTCTCGACCGGGGTTAACTATGGCTACACCTTC
>few|TRBD1|TRBJ1-2|TRBV6-8
CASSGQGADYGYTF
TGTGCCAGCAGCGGACAGGGGGCTGACTATGGCTACACCTTC
>-|TRBD1|TRBJ2-3|TRBV7-8
CASSQFRDREGDTQYF
TGTGCCAGCAGCCAGTTCCGGGACAGGGAAGGAGATACGCAGTATTTT